The sequence of this T cell receptor beta chain was determined in a study of cytomegalovirus exposure and HLA in healthy donors (dated by TCRdb to about 2017). A note on the overall study: An earlier analysis of some 550 of the donors reported roughly 300 Gb of sequence data and 100 million to 130 million unique TCR beta sequences from some 180 million T cells. The later analysis used no new phenotypic data to find candidate immune exposures, relying instead on TCR beta sequences and their occurrence across donors. Among some 410 genotyped donors of the cohort, an average of about 220,000 unique TCR beta nucleotide sequences was sequenced per donor, of which about 20% were non-productive. Donor age, sex, ethnicity and CMV serostatus were compiled together with the repertoire data. The number of donors typed differed by locus, with roughly 629-640 for A, B, C, DRB1 and DQB1, over 500 for DQA1, 600 to 610 for DPA1, and around 460 for DPB1. An early release covering roughly 600 HLA-typed donors comprised about 300 gigabases of sequencing data and some 79 million unique TCR sequences. In addition to the first cohort of roughly 700 subjects, a separate validation cohort of under 150 different subjects was used. A handful of DR-DQ haplotypes were handled as single units for association and clustering because linkage in the cohort was strong. High-throughput TCR immunosequencing, statistical association of individual TCRs with disease status, and machine learning were combined to predict cytomegalovirus infection status. Class I and class II HLA loci were covered by the typing at four-digit resolution. Every discovery cohort repertoire had been produced on one sequencing platform. A later genetic analysis used genome-wide SNP genotypes for about 55% of the 666 donors, treating that subset as a discovery cohort. An earlier analysis of several hundred of the donors applied high-throughput TCR beta sequencing to assess whether each TCR beta V gene segment acted as functional or pseudogenic. Of the roughly 400 genotyped donors, approximately 80% fell in the genetic ancestry cluster associated with self-reported Caucasian donors. Using immunosequencing, the study profiled T cell repertoires from 666 subjects and related those repertoires to cytomegalovirus serostatus. The aim of the study was to test whether cataloging public T cell receptors could identify signatures of past pathogen exposure. A later analysis re-examined previously published TCR beta repertoires from about 670 donors and added high-resolution HLA genotyping to investigate patterns of TCR occurrence. The full study reports these points: HLA typing was unavailable for some donors at each locus, so association tests used only the typed subset. Linkage disequilibrium might explain the correlated functional status among segregating V segments, but an unknown experimental factor could not be excluded. Compared with the roughly 720-donor mean, donors in an Asian-associated ancestry cluster had fewer N-insertions in productive TCRs, according to a later genetic analysis. A further reported finding was that TCR beta sequences accurately predicted the HLA-A and HLA-B alleles for most subjects in the first cohort. Most TCR sequences were observed very rarely across donors, whereas some public TCRs were present in many individuals. Sequencing depth was assumed to be roughly uniform across donors in the presence/absence analyses, though that assumption may not hold. In a later genetic analysis, a missense DCLRE1C variant was associated with V-gene and J-gene trimming of TCR beta chains, and the association was replicated in an independent cohort. In a later analysis, over 15,000 TCR beta sequences were associated with specific HLA alleles at a false discovery rate of 0.05. According to a later analysis, TCR association rates differed among HLA loci, with DRB1 alleles showing the most associated TCRs and HLA-C alleles showing the fewest. A cluster of highly shared sequence variants was judged likely to represent a technical artifact of the sequencing pipeline. The classifier was reported to diagnose cytomegalovirus status with high specificity and sensitivity in both the original and validation cohorts. Several of the top co-occurrence clusters appeared to be linked to parvovirus B19, influenza, CMV and Epstein-Barr virus, according to a later analysis. The study listed around 160 TCR beta chains as associated with cytomegalovirus. It was suggested by the authors that the approach could potentially be generalized to other disease states and immunological phenotypes. Because counts were too low, 15 to 20 rarely observed V segments, including chromosome 9 orphons, were left out of the earlier analysis of over 550 of the donors. CMV serostatus was the only immune exposure information available for the cohort. The 87-base-pair reads could not distinguish some IMGT-functional V segments, including TRBV6-2 and TRBV6-3, so those segments were excluded. An earlier analysis of several hundred of the donors showed that most TCR beta V segments appeared in productive rearrangements either about 87% or about 30% of the time, which broadly matched IMGT annotations. A few of the identified cytomegalovirus-associated TCR beta chains were confirmed in vitro to be specific for cytomegalovirus antigens. According to a later analysis, most CMV-associated TCR beta chains appeared to be HLA-restricted, and the HLA associations seemed to be driven largely by CMV exposure. Compared with equally common non-associated chains, HLA-associated TCR beta chains in a later analysis were more clonally expanded and had lower generation probabilities. The cohort was sequenced for TCR beta chains only, and without alpha or paired-chain data the features that could be detected were limited. When HLA alleles, especially DR and DQ, strongly co-occurred, TCR associations were difficult to assign to individual alleles.

The library was prepared using the immunoSEQ multiplex PCR assay. For the multiplex PCR, a mixture combining 60 forward primers for TCR Vbeta segments and 13 reverse primers for TCR Jbeta segments was used. A multiplex PCR assay on genomic DNA amplified the CDR3 region of rearranged TCR beta genes. Amplified TCR beta libraries were sequenced as 87-base-pair reads on the Illumina HiSeq System. On the authors' methods: A later analysis tallied about 77 million unique TCR beta chains across the 666 repertoires, and approximately 12 million of those chains were shared by two or more donors. Raw reads were error-corrected and collapsed into unique sequences by a nearest-neighbor algorithm in which closely related sequences were merged to remove PCR and sequencing errors. To assign V, D and J gene segments, CDR3 sequences were aligned to IMGT reference sequences. For a sequence to be retained, a match of at least six nucleotides to both a V gene segment and a J gene segment was required. Rearrangements were classified as productive when the CDR3 lacked stop codons and remained in frame with V and J, and all other rearrangements were classified as non-productive. CDR3 was defined by IMGT convention, running from the second conserved V-encoded cysteine to the conserved J-encoded phenylalanine. Sequences without an unambiguous match to a single V gene segment were excluded from the earlier analysis of over 500 of the donors. In an earlier analysis of several hundred of the donors, V segments were called functional above 56.7% productive rearrangements and were called segregating when the between-donor standard deviation exceeded 5%. A statistical classification framework was developed to diagnose cytomegalovirus status using the catalog of TCR beta chain sequences. In a later analysis, TCR nucleotide sequences were compared against IMGT/GENE-DB human TR gene sequences so that V and J genes could be assigned. In a later analysis, CDR3 sequences and most-parsimonious VDJ recombination scenarios were assigned using the TCRdist pipeline. A later analysis defined each TCR beta chain by its CDR3 amino acid sequence plus V-gene family, and excluded reads lacking a unique V-gene family. A later analysis removed over 500 highly shared, low-generation-probability nucleotide sequences to deal with suspected cross-contamination and a sequencing artifact. A later analysis calculated a clonal expansion index for each public chain from normalized within-repertoire ranks of inferred template counts. A later analysis computed generation probabilities with a VDJ recombination model fitted to out-of-frame rearrangements, and checked the results against IGoR. Hypergeometric tests were used in a later analysis to score TCR-TCR, TCR-HLA and TCR-CMV co-occurrence, with a repertoire-size bias correction applied to the TCR pairs. To estimate false discovery rates, a later analysis permuted the HLA or CMV assignments 20 times. In a later analysis, co-occurring TCRs were grouped using DBSCAN, and TCRdist sequence similarity was added for clustering within HLA-allele-positive subsets. Repertoires with fewer than 30,000 or more than 120,000 public chains were left out of co-occurrence clustering, as were about 5 repertoires with anomalous nucleotide sharing. TCRdb limited this immuneACCESS table to in-frame rearrangements with V and J called. A share of clones is missing; checked studies link under half to unresolved V genes, and the rest is unexplained. V, J and clone size derive from that table, while D and trimming were established from the DNA sequence. The sample yields more than 65,000 clones; roughly 79% were counted once. The ten largest clones capture approximately 6% of the sample.

The cohort consisted of approximately 670 healthy bone marrow donors. At the time of sampling, every cohort member was nominally healthy, though immune exposures that went unrecorded were likely present. The donor tested CMV seropositive and was one of the 289 seropositive cohort members. Every donor gave a peripheral blood sample, and the peripheral blood mononuclear cells from that sample were used for TCR beta sequencing. Genomic DNA was extracted from the blood cell samples with the Qiagen DNeasy Blood Extraction Kit. About this clone: The antigen this receptor binds is unknown. The record has no base qualities; no much larger clone is one base away.

V is trimmed back by 7 bases and J by 5 bases, and the junction contains 6 bases that no gene match accounts for. The CDR3 numbers 14 residues from cysteine through phenylalanine. Solely the CDR3 DNA is kept, with 42 bases framed from the first base. CDR1 and CDR2, looked up from the germline V gene, are ENHRY and SYGVKD. Recombination joined TRBV10-3 with TRBJ2-7, and TRBD2 matches 12 of the central bases. The material sequenced was PBMCs. This clonotype was sampled from a young man in good health and CMV-seropositive. The CDR3 region reads CAIKGTSGPNEQYF. The DNA sequence is given as TGTGCCATCAAGGGGACTAGCGGGCCAAACGAGCAGTACTTC.